These T cell receptor beta chains were read from a single sample in a study of blood T cell repertoires in COVID-19. Repertoires were generated with immunoSEQ multiplex PCR, while TCRdb's copy carries only in-frame clones and drops some. The data show 250,000 or so clones, more than 75% seen once. Sequenced material: PBMCs or T cells enriched from blood (not recorded which). These receptors were collected from a woman under 30 who had recovered from COVID-19. The CDR3 runs from the conserved cysteine through the conserved F or W. A D gene is named only where the DNA matches it firmly. Clone size is not always given. Where it is, it says once, few, many or a class for expanded clones.

v_gene	j_gene	abundance	d_gene	CDR3nt	CDR3aa
TRBV7-9	TRBJ2-5	NA	TRBD2	TGTGCCAGCAGCCAAACTAGCGGGGGGGAGGTCCAGTACTTC	CASSQTSGGEVQYF
TRBV27	TRBJ2-7	NA	NA	TGTGCCAGCAGTTACAGCTCCCTTGACGAGCAGTACTTC	CASSYSSLDEQYF
TRBV6-2/TRBV6-3	TRBJ1-2	NA	NA	TGTGCCAGCAGTTACAATGGGGGAGGCATAGGAGGCTACACCTTC	CASSYNGGGIGGYTF
TRBV10-3	TRBJ1-4	few	NA	TGTGCCATCAGTGAGGGCGGGCCTGCGGAGGAAAAACTGTTTTTT	CAISEGGPAEEKLFF
TRBV18	TRBJ1-2	NA	NA	TGTGCCAGCTCAGAGTATGGCTACACCTTC	CASSEYGYTF
TRBV3-1/TRBV3-2	TRBJ2-1	NA	TRBD2	TGTGCCAGCAGCCAAGATGGAGGACTAGCGGGAGTCGGCTACAATGAGCAGTTCTTC	CASSQDGGLAGVGYNEQFF
TRBV5-1	TRBJ1-1	NA	TRBD1	TGCGCCAGCAGCATCTCCGGGACAGGGGGCACTGAAGCTTTCTTT	CASSISGTGGTEAFF
TRBV29-1	TRBJ2-7	once	TRBD1	TGCAGCGTGCAACGGGACAGGGAGGACGAGCAGTACTTC	CSVQRDREDEQYF
TRBV5-1	TRBJ1-1	NA	NA	TGCGCCAGCAGCATTGGTGTGGCCCTGAACACTGAAGCTTTCTTT	CASSIGVALNTEAFF
TRBV30	TRBJ2-3	NA	TRBD2	TGTGCCTGGAGTGGTGTCGGGGGGGGCACAGATACGCAGTATTTT	CAWSGVGGGTDTQYF
TRBV28	TRBJ2-5	once	TRBD2	TGTGCCAGCAGCCCGTTTTTCGGGGGGGAGACCCAGTACTTC	CASSPFFGGETQYF
TRBV4-1	TRBJ1-1	NA	NA	TGCGCCAGCAGCCATCTTTTCGTCAGGCAAAACACTGAAGCTTTCTTT	CASSHLFVRQNTEAFF
TRBV6-5	TRBJ2-2	NA	NA	TGTGCCAGCAGTTACAGACAGACGAACACCGGGGAGCTGTTTTTT	CASSYRQTNTGELFF
TRBV10-2	TRBJ1-1	NA	NA	TGCGCCAGCAGTGAGCCCAGGGGTGTCTTCCACACTGAAGCTTTCTTT	CASSEPRGVFHTEAFF
TRBV28	TRBJ1-5	NA	NA	TGTGCCAGCAGCGACGACAGGTTTGAGGATCAGCCCCAGCATTTT	CASSDDRFEDQPQHF
TRBV7-3	TRBJ1-6	few	NA	TGTGCCAGCAGCTTTAACGGTTCACCCCTCCACTTT	CASSFNGSPLHF
TRBV6-5	TRBJ2-1	NA	NA	TGTGCCAGCAGTTACGTGGGAGAGGGTGAGCAGTTCTTC	CASSYVGEGEQFF
TRBV10-2	TRBJ2-2	NA	TRBD1	TGCGCCAGCTCCGGGACAGGGGATAAGATCGACACCGGGGAGCTGTTTTTT	CASSGTGDKIDTGELFF
TRBV19	TRBJ2-7	NA	NA	TGTGCCAGTAGTTTCGGACAGGGAGGGTTCTACGAGCAGTACTTC	CASSFGQGGFYEQYF
TRBV6-6	TRBJ2-7	few	TRBD2	TGTGCCAGCAGTTACTCCAAGGGACTAGCGGGAGGCGAGCAGTACTTC	CASSYSKGLAGGEQYF
TRBV19	TRBJ1-5	once	NA	TGTGCCAGTAGTTCCTCCCGGGACACCCACGCCCGCGATCAGCCCCAGCATTTT	CASSSSRDTHARDQPQHF
TRBV27	TRBJ2-1	NA	NA	TGTGCCAGCAGTTTCGGAGACTACCCCCCATACAATGAGCAGTTCTTC	CASSFGDYPPYNEQFF
TRBV21-1	TRBJ1-4	NA	NA	TGTGCCAGCAGCAAAGGTTGGACAGGGGCCTCGATTTTT	CASSKGWTGASIF
TRBV28	TRBJ2-3	once	TRBD2	TGTGCCAGCAGGTGGCTAGCGGCTAGCACAGATACGCAGTATTTT	CASRWLAASTDTQYF
TRBV18	TRBJ2-7	NA	TRBD2	TGTGCCAGCTCACCACCTGATAGCGGGGCCTACGAGCAGTACTTC	CASSPPDSGAYEQYF
TRBV5-1	TRBJ2-3	once	TRBD1	TGCGCCAGCAGCCTGGCGGACAGGGCTAGCACAGATACGCAGTATTTT	CASSLADRASTDTQYF
TRBV6-5	TRBJ1-5	NA	NA	TGTGCCAGCAGCCGGGACATCTATCAGCCCCAGCATTTT	CASSRDIYQPQHF
TRBV2	TRBJ1-1	NA	NA	TGTGCCAGCAGTGTTATGTGGGGGCAGAACACTGAAGCTTTCTTT	CASSVMWGQNTEAFF
TRBV19	TRBJ1-5	NA	NA	TGTGCCAGTAGGCCAAGGGAGGGAGGTCAGCCCCAGCATTTT	CASRPREGGQPQHF
TRBV27	TRBJ1-2	NA	NA	TGTGCCAGCAGTTTGGTCAGGGAGGACCACTATGGCTACACCTTC	CASSLVREDHYGYTF
TRBV10-3	TRBJ1-2	NA	TRBD1	TGTGCCATCAGTGAGTCTGAACAGGGGCACTATGGCTACACCTTC	CAISESEQGHYGYTF
TRBV3-1/TRBV3-2	TRBJ2-2	NA	TRBD1	TGTGCCAGCAGCATCGGACGGGACAGGAACACCGGGGAGCTGTTTTTT	CASSIGRDRNTGELFF
TRBV21-1	TRBJ1-2	NA	NA	TGTGCCAGCAGCATACACTCCTTCAGGGGGATTAACTATGGCTACACCTTC	CASSIHSFRGINYGYTF
TRBV29-1	TRBJ1-6	NA	NA	TGCAGCGTTGGTTACAGTACACCCTATAATTCACCCCTCCACTTT	CSVGYSTPYNSPLHF
TRBV4-3	TRBJ2-7	once	NA	TGCGCCAGCAGCCAAGTCGGCAGGGCCTACGAGCAGTACTTC	CASSQVGRAYEQYF